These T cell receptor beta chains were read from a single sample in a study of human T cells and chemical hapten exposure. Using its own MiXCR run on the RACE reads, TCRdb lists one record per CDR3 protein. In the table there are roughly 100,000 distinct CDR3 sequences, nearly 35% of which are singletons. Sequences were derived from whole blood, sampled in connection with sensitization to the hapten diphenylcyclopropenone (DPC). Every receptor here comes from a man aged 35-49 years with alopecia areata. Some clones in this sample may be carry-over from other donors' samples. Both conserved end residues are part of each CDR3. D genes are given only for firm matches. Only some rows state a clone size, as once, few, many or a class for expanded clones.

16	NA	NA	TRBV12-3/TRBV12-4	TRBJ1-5	CASSLGRPDRNQPQHF	TGTGCCAGCAGTTTAGGGCGGCCGGATCGCAATCAGCCCCAGCATTTT
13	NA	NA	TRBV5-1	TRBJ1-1	CASTVEGLSEAFF	TGCGCCAGCACCGTCGAAGGGTTATCTGAAGCTTTCTTT
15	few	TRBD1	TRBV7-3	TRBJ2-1	CASSLTGGDHNEQFF	TGTGCCAGCAGCTTAACAGGGGGCGATCACAATGAGCAGTTCTTC
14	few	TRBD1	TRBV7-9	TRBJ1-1	CASSLTGVNTEAFF	TGTGCCAGCAGCCTAACAGGGGTTAACACTGAAGCTTTCTTT
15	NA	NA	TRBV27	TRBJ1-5	CASSFQGGKNQPQHF	TGTGCCAGCAGTTTTCAGGGAGGTAAGAATCAGCCCCAGCATTTT
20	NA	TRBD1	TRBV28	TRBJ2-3	CASSFGVGDRGLFSTDTQYF	TGTGCCAGCAGTTTCGGGGTCGGGGACAGGGGGCTGTTCAGCACAGATACGCAGTATTTT
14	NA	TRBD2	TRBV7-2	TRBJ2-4	CASRSPTSGDIQYF	TGTGCCAGCAGGTCACCAACTAGCGGAGACATTCAGTACTTC
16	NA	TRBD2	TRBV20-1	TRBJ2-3	CSARDSSGGLTDTQYF	TGCAGTGCTAGAGATTCTTCGGGAGGATTGACAGATACGCAGTATTTT
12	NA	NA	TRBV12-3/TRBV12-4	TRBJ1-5	CASSGQDQPQHF	TGTGCCAGCAGTGGGCAGGATCAGCCCCAGCATTTT
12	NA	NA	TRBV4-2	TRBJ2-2	CASSQVTGELFF	TGTGCCAGCAGCCAAGTGACCGGGGAGCTGTTTTTT
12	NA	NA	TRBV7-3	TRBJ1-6	CASSSGNSPLHF	TGTGCCAGCAGCTCTGGGAATTCACCCCTCCACTTT
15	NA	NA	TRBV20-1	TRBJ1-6	CSATRGANYNSPLHF	TGCAGTGCTACCAGAGGGGCAAACTATAATTCACCCCTCCACTTT
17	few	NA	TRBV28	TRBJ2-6	CASSLGLTGSGANVLTF	TGTGCCAGCAGTTTAGGGCTAACAGGGTCAGGGGCCAACGTCCTGACTTTC
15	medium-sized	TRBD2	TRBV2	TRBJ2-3	CASGSGTSVSDTQYF	TGTGCCAGCGGTTCCGGGACTAGCGTATCAGATACGCAGTATTTT
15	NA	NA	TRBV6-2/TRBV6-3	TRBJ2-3	CASSYLSRQTDTQYF	TGTGCCAGCAGTTACCTATCCCGTCAGACAGATACGCAGTATTTT
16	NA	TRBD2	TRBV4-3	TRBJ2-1	CASSQIRTSSYNEQFF	TGCGCCAGCAGCCAAATTCGGACTAGTTCCTACAATGAGCAGTTCTTC
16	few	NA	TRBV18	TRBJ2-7	CASSPRMVSHPYEQYF	TGTGCCAGCTCACCACGGATGGTATCACATCCCTACGAGCAGTACTTC
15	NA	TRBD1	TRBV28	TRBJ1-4	CASKGQGPGNEKLFF	TGTGCCAGCAAGGGACAGGGGCCGGGGAATGAAAAACTGTTTTTT
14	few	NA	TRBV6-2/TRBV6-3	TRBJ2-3	CASSLPSGPLLRHF	TGTGCCAGCAGTCTACCCTCCGGACCGCTGCTGAGACATTTT
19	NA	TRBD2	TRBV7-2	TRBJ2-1	CASSFGTSGRAITYNEQFF	TGTGCCAGCAGCTTTGGGACTAGCGGGAGGGCCATCACTTACAATGAGCAGTTCTTC
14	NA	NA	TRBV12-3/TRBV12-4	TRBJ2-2	CASSSEHRTGELFF	TGTGCCAGCAGTTCAGAACATCGCACCGGGGAGCTGTTTTTT
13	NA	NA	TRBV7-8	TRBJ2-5	CASTLRGQETQYF	TGTGCCAGCACCTTGAGGGGTCAAGAGACCCAGTACTTC
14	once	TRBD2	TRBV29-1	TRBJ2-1	CSVGLAGSNNEQFF	TGCAGCGTTGGACTAGCGGGGAGTAACAATGAGCAGTTCTTC
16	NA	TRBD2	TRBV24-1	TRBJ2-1	CATSDGRPGLDHEQFF	TGTGCCACCAGTGATGGGCGACCCGGACTAGACCATGAGCAGTTCTTC
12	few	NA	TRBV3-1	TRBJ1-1	CASSLFGQPLFF	TGTGCCAGCAGCCTTTTCGGACAGCCGCTATTCTTT
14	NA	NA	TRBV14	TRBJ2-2	CATGRRGTNGELFF	TGTGCCACCGGACGGAGGGGAACCAACGGGGAGCTGTTTTTT
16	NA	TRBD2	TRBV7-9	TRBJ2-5	CASSSETSGIYETQYF	TGTGCCAGCAGCTCCGAGACTAGCGGGATCTATGAGACCCAGTACTTC
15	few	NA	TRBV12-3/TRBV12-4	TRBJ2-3	CASTNWGESTDTQYF	TGTGCCAGCACCAACTGGGGGGAAAGCACAGATACGCAGTATTTT
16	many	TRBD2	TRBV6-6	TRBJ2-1	CASSYSTGRVLDEQFF	TGTGCCAGCAGTTACTCGACCGGGAGGGTCTTGGATGAGCAGTTCTTC
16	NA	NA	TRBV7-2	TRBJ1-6	CASSLRGAPYNSPLHF	TGTGCCAGCAGCTTAAGGGGGGCACCCTATAATTCACCCCTCCACTTT
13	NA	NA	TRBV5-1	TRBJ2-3	CASSSRVADTQYF	TGCGCCAGCAGCTCCAGGGTAGCAGATACGCAGTATTTT
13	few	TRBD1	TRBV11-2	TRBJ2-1	CASTGQDNNEQFF	TGTGCCAGCACGGGACAGGACAACAATGAGCAGTTCTTC
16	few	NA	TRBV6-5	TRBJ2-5	CASSYRVVGGRETQYF	TGTGCCAGCAGTTACAGGGTTGTGGGGGGGCGAGAGACCCAGTACTTC
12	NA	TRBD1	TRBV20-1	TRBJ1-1	CSALGQLTEAFF	TGCAGTGCCTTGGGACAGCTCACTGAAGCTTTCTTT
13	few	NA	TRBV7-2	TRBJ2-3	CASSLGSADTQYF	TGTGCCAGCAGCTTAGGTTCGGCAGATACGCAGTATTTT
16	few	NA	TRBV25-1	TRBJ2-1	CASSETALGSYNEQFF	TGTGCCAGCAGTGAAACCGCCCTGGGCTCCTACAATGAGCAGTTCTTC
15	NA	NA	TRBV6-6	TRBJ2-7	CASSYSLGFTYEQYF	TGTGCCAGCAGTTATAGTCTTGGCTTTACCTACGAGCAGTACTTC
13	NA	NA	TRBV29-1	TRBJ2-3	CSVEEGPSDTQYF	TGCAGCGTTGAAGAGGGACCTTCAGATACGCAGTATTTT
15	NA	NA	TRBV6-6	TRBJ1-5	CASSPREEGNQPQHF	TGTGCCAGCAGCCCCCGGGAGGAGGGCAATCAGCCCCAGCATTTT
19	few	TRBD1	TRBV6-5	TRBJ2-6	CASSRVPGQGLTGANVLTF	TGTGCCAGCAGCCGGGTACCGGGACAGGGGCTAACTGGGGCCAACGTCCTGACTTTC
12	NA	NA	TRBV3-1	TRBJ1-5	CASSRANQPQHF	TGTGCCAGCAGCCGGGCCAATCAGCCCCAGCATTTT
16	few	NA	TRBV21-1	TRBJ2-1	CASSKGGLAGVNEQFF	TGTGCCAGCAGCAAAGGCGGACTAGCGGGAGTAAATGAGCAGTTCTTC
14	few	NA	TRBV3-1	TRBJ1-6	CASSRTAYNSPLHF	TGTGCCAGCAGCCGGACAGCTTATAATTCACCCCTCCACTTT